The rows below give T cell receptor beta chains drawn from one sample of a study of siplizumab effects on memory and regulatory T cells. Assay used: immunoSEQ multiplex PCR; TCRdb lists only in-frame clones, some missing. The sample has 110,000 or so clones; approximately 94% are singletons. The sample was CD4+ T cells sorted from blood. The receptors were sampled from a human donor in good health. Each CDR3 is given with its conserved first and last residue. The D gene is left open where the match is weak. Some rows mark clone size as missing; the rest say once, few, many or name a class of expanded clone.

TRBJ2-1	NA	TRBD2	TRBV19	TGTGCCAGTAGTGTTAGCGGGAGCTCCTACAATGAGCAGTTCTTC	CASSVSGSSYNEQFF
TRBJ2-2	once	NA	TRBV29-1	TGCCTAGGAAGCACCGGGGAGCTGTTTTTT	CLGSTGELFF
TRBJ1-2	once	NA	TRBV7-9	TGTGCCAGCAGCTTAGCGGGAACGGTAGGCGGCTACACCTTC	CASSLAGTVGGYTF
TRBJ2-2	once	TRBD1	TRBV5-1	TGCGCCAGCAGCTCGACAGGGGTATTGAACACCGGGGAGCTGTTTTTT	CASSSTGVLNTGELFF
TRBJ2-5	NA	NA	TRBV6-1	TGTGCCAGCAGCCGGACAGCTCAAGAGACCCAGTACTTC	CASSRTAQETQYF
TRBJ2-2	NA	NA	TRBV25-1	TGTGCCAGCAGAAGAGGGGGGGACGGGTTCACCGGGGAGCTGTTTTTT	CASRRGGDGFTGELFF
TRBJ1-2	NA	TRBD1	TRBV5-5	TGTGCCAGCAGCTTGGCTAACCGGGACAGGGGGCTACATGGCTACACCTTC	CASSLANRDRGLHGYTF
TRBJ2-5	NA	NA	TRBV30	TGTGCCCAGACGGGCGCCTCGCAGGAGACCCAGTACTTC	CAQTGASQETQYF
TRBJ2-1	NA	NA	TRBV9	TGTGCCAGCAGCGCGGGGGCCCTTTCGGGGATATACAATGAGCAGTTCTTC	CASSAGALSGIYNEQFF
TRBJ2-5	NA	NA	TRBV7-2	TGTGCCAGCAGCCGAGGATCGTACCAAGAGACCCAGTACTTC	CASSRGSYQETQYF
TRBJ2-4	NA	TRBD2	TRBV9	TGTGCCAGCAGCGCCCCCCTTTTTACTAGCGGGAGGGCTCCGGGCCCTCTAGCCAAAAACATTCAGTACTTC	CASSAPLFTSGRAPGPLAKNIQYF
TRBJ2-5	NA	NA	TRBV5-1	TGCGCCAGCAGCTTGGCCGGGACGGGTGGGGCAGAGACCCAGTACTTC	CASSLAGTGGAETQYF
TRBJ1-3	NA	NA	TRBV30	TGTGCCTGGATAGGACTCTCTGGAAACACCATATATTTT	CAWIGLSGNTIYF
TRBJ1-4	once	NA	TRBV6-5	TGTGCCAGCAGCAACGGCGCCACTGCCAATGAAAAACTGTTTTTT	CASSNGATANEKLFF
TRBJ2-7	NA	TRBD2	TRBV7-9	TGTGCCAGCAGCACGAGCGGGAGTCAGAGGGAGCAGTACTTC	CASSTSGSQREQYF
TRBJ1-4	NA	NA	TRBV6-1	TGTGCCAGCAGTGAAGGTCGGAGAACAACTAATGAAAAACTGTTTTTT	CASSEGRRTTNEKLFF
TRBJ2-7	NA	TRBD2	TRBV5-5	TGTGCCAGCAGCTTGGCCCCGAGGGACTACTACGAGCAGTACTTC	CASSLAPRDYYEQYF
TRBJ2-1	NA	NA	TRBV4-1	TGCGCCAGCAGCCAAGGGCCGGGACACTCCTACAATGAGCAGTTCTTC	CASSQGPGHSYNEQFF
TRBJ1-5	NA	TRBD1	TRBV28	TGTGCCAGCAGGGGGGGGCTGACAGGGAATCAGCCCCAGCATTTT	CASRGGLTGNQPQHF
TRBJ1-2	NA	NA	TRBV7-2	TGTGCCAGCAGCTTAGACAGCTATGGCTACACCTTC	CASSLDSYGYTF
TRBJ2-2	NA	TRBD1	TRBV5-1	TGCGCCAGCAGCTTGAGGGACAGCCCCGGGACCGGGGAGCTGTTTTTT	CASSLRDSPGTGELFF
TRBJ2-1	NA	NA	TRBV9	TGTGCCAGCAGCGTAGGGGGGTCGGATGAGCAGTTCTTC	CASSVGGSDEQFF
TRBJ2-5	once	NA	TRBV6-1	TGTGCCAGCAGTGAGGGGGGAGAGACCCAGTACTTC	CASSEGGETQYF
TRBJ2-7	NA	NA	TRBV18	TGTGCCAGCTCCTTGCGCCGAAACTACGAGCAGTACTTC	CASSLRRNYEQYF
TRBJ1-1	NA	NA	TRBV19	TGTGCCAGTAGTCTCCAGGGCAGGGTGAACACTGAAGCTTTCTTT	CASSLQGRVNTEAFF
TRBJ2-7	once	NA	TRBV27	TGTGCCAGCAGTTTTGTATCGAGCTCCTACGAGCAGTACTTC	CASSFVSSSYEQYF
TRBJ2-7	NA	NA	TRBV5-1	TGCGCCAGCAATAAGGGCCCGGGTTTATACGAGCAGTACTTC	CASNKGPGLYEQYF
TRBJ1-1	NA	NA	TRBV19	TGTGCCAGTAGAACAACCCTGAACACTGAAGCTTTCTTT	CASRTTLNTEAFF
TRBJ2-7	NA	TRBD2	TRBV10-3	TGTGCCATCGGTAGGTCTAGCGGGGAGTACGAGCAGTACTTC	CAIGRSSGEYEQYF
TRBJ2-2	NA	NA	TRBV10-3	TGTGCCATCAGTGTGGGAGGAACCGGGGAGCTGTTTTTT	CAISVGGTGELFF
TRBJ1-6	NA	TRBD1	TRBV19	TGTGCCAGCGGAGGGACAGGCAATTCACCCCTCCACTTT	CASGGTGNSPLHF
TRBJ2-7	NA	TRBD1	TRBV14	TGTGCCAGCAGCCACTCGGGACAGGGCTTGTACTTC	CASSHSGQGLYF
TRBJ2-2	NA	NA	TRBV18	TGTGCCAGCTCACCATGGGCAGTGGGAACCGGGGAGCTGTTTTTT	CASSPWAVGTGELFF
TRBJ1-3	NA	NA	TRBV6-6	TGTGCCAGCAGTCAAGTACAGGGTATAGGAAACACCATATATTTT	CASSQVQGIGNTIYF
TRBJ2-2	NA	NA	TRBV7-9	TGTGCCAGCAGCTTATTGAGAGCCGGGGAGCTGTTTTTT	CASSLLRAGELFF
TRBJ1-3	NA	NA	TRBV5-1	TGCGCCAGCAGACAGAGGCCCTCTGGAAACACCATATATTTT	CASRQRPSGNTIYF